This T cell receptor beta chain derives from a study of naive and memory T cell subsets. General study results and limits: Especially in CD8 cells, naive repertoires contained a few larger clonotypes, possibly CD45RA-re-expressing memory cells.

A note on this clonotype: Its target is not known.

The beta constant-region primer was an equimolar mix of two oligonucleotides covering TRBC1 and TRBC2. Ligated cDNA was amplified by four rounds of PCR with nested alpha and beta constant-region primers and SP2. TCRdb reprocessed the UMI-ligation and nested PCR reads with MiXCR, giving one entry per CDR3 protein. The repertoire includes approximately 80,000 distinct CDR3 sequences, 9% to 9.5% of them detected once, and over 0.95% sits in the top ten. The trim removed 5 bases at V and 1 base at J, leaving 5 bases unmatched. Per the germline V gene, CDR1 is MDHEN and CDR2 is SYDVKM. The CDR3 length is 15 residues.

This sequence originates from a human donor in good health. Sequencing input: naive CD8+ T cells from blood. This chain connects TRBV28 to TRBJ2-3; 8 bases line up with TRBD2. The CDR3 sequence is CASSVSGAGTDTQYF. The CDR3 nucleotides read TGTGCCAGCAGTGTTAGCGGGGCGGGCACAGATACGCAGTATTTT.